A selection of T cell receptor beta chains follows, all from one sample in a study of blood T cell repertoires in COVID-19. The repertoire was sequenced with immunoSEQ multiplex PCR; TCRdb's copy has only in-frame clones and lacks some. The sample includes about 70,000 clones, 70% to 85% of them seen just once. Sequenced: peripheral blood. These receptors were taken from a woman in her sixties or seventies with acute or convalescent COVID-19. Both conserved end residues are part of each CDR3.

v_gene	CDR3aa
TRBV7-2	CASSHPSGSAEQYF
TRBV2	CASSWSRGNTDTQYF
TRBV28	CASAETGIWPQHF
TRBV9	CASSVQNLGGGGSTDTQYF
TRBV19	CASSRGILVAGNTEAFF
TRBV30	CAEQGTVNSPLHF
TRBV2	CASSEGQGDGYTF
TRBV5-1	CASSLADNEQFF
TRBV13	CASSLGVRKGGNYGYTF
TRBV4-2	CASSQVQTGGIGYGYTF
TRBV11-1	CASSLAGGSPTQYF
TRBV15	CATSRDGANSYNEQFF
TRBV24-1	CATSDSSRGLYTGELFF
TRBV28	CASSLRGASNQPQHF
TRBV5-4	CASSVLGGGRKDNEQFF
TRBV19	CASSWGQGVDNQPQHF
TRBV30	CACSQGTGQPQHF
TRBV14	CASSVDRVYGYTF
TRBV4-1	CASSLSSNSGYEQYF
TRBV3-1/TRBV3-2	CASSQYGQGGTDTQYF
TRBV27	CASKGTSGNSPLHF
TRBV29-1	CVTGENTEAFF
TRBV4-1	CASSQDSGLSSYNEQFF
TRBV11-2	CASSFLVSSYEQYF
TRBV11-2	CASSSRTNEKLFF
TRBV6-1	CASSEFRQNYGYTF
TRBV6-5	CASRARDRGSYEQYF
TRBV3-1/TRBV3-2	CASSQDSTRVGIQYF
TRBV28	CALSGRTGDGNYGYTF
TRBV9	CASSRSPRGTSGVNTGELFF
TRBV7-2	CASSVSGTMLYEQYF
TRBV24-1	CATSDSPMGSGRASTYEQYF
TRBV7-8	CASSSRGGGRSSYNEQFF
TRBV5-1	CASSFLAGDNEQFF
TRBV6-5	CASSYRQGYEAFF
TRBV5-1	CASRQMRDRDTYGYTF
TRBV5-4	CASSISGTGYGETQYF
TRBV29-1	CSTGQITDTQYF
TRBV6-5	CASRDRGKANTEAFF
TRBV13	CASSLLRTGNTEAFF
TRBV28	CASSSGQGWSSPLHF
TRBV18	CASSSRQGGTYEQYF
TRBV6-1	CASSEWPGNTIYF
TRBV18	CASSPMVTGSSYEQYF
TRBV19	CASSQRGTILGELFF
TRBV18	CASSAGQYTEAFF
TRBV6-1	CASSELVGGANSPLHF
TRBV7-6	CASSSRLEPYNEQFF
TRBV6-6	CASSRLAGDSGAKNIQYF
TRBV6-6	CASVLGGMNTEAFF
TRBV19	CARPGGVMNTEAFF
TRBV29-1	CSVESGAYEQYF
TRBV6-5	CASNDRGHNEQFF
TRBV5-1	CASSRNSGDVDEKLFF
TRBV30	CAWSNSRGTDTQYF
TRBV10-1	CASSGKGGLRLLNQPQHF